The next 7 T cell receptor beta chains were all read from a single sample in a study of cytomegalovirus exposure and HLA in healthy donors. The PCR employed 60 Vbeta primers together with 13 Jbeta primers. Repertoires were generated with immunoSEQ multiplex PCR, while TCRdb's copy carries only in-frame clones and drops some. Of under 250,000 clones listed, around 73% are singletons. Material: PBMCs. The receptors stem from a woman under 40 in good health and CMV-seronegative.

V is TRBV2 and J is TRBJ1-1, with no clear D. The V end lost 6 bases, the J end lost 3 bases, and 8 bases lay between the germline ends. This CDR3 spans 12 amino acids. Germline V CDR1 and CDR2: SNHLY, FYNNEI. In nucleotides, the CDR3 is TGTGCCAGCAGGACAAAGGACACTGAAGCTTTCTTT. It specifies CASRTKDTEAFF.

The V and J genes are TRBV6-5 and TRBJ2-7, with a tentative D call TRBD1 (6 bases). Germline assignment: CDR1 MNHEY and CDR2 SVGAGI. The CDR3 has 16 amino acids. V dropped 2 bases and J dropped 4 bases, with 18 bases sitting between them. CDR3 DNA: TGTGCCAGCAGTTACCGACCTATGGACAGACAGTACGAGCAGTACTTC. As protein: CASSYRPMDRQYEQYF.

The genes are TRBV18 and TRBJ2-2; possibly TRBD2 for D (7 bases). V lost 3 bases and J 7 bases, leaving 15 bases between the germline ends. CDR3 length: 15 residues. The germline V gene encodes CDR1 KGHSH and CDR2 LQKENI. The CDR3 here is CASSPSIGGLGELFF. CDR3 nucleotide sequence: TGTGCCAGCTCACCTTCCATCGGGGGGCTCGGGGAGCTGTTTTTT.

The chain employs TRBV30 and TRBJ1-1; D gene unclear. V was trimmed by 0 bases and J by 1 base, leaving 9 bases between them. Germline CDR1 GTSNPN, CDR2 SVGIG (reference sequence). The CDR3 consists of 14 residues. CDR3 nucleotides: TGTGCCTGGAGTGTACTATGGCAGAACACTGAAGCTTTCTTT. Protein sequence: CAWSVLWQNTEAFF.

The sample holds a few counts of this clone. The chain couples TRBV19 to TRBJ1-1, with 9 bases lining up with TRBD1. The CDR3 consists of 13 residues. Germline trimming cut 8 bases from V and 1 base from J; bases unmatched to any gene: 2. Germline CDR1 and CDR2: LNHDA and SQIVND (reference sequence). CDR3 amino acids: CASYRGPNTEAFF. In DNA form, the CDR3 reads TGTGCCAGTTACAGGGGGCCGAACACTGAAGCTTTCTTT.

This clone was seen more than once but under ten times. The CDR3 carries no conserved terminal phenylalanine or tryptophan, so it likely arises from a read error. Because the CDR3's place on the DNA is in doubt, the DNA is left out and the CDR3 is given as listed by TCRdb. This CDR3 is CASSIASLGTGVGASL. V is TRBV28 and J is TRBJ2-7; no check of the table's D call, TRBD1, against the DNA was made. CDR1 and CDR2 (germline): MDHEN, SYDVKM. The CDR3 extends over 16 residues, inclusive of both ends.

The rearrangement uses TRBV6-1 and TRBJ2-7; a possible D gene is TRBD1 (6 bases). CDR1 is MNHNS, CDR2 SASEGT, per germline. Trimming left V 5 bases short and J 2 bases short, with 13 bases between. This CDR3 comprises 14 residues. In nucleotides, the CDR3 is TGTGCCAGCAGTCCCCGGACAGAGACCTACGAGCAGTACTTC. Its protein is CASSPRTETYEQYF.